Listed here are 24 T cell receptor beta chains from one sample, sequenced in a study of human T cells and chemical hapten exposure. TCRdb analysed the RACE reads with MiXCR anew, one entry per CDR3 protein. The data show around 71,000 distinct CDR3 sequences, with 9.8% seen just once and approximately 3% held by the top ten. Regarding time point: patch test 1, 2 weeks after DPC sensitization. As to treatment: therapeutic diphenylcyclopropenone sensitization with weekly scalp DPC. The sequences come from whole blood, collected in connection with sensitization to the hapten diphenylcyclopropenone (DPC). The source of these receptors is a woman between 40 and 50 years old with alopecia areata. Some clones in this sample may be carry-over from other donors' samples.

This clonotype was seen repeatedly, ten times or more. V usage is TRBV5-1 and J usage is TRBJ1-3; D is unresolved. V was cut by 4 bases and J by 4 bases, with 18 bases left in between. Germline CDR1 reads SGHRS; CDR2 reads YFSETQ. The CDR3 is 16 amino acids. The CDR3 spells CASSRVSGSQGNTIYF. CDR3 DNA: TGCGCCAGCAGCCGGGTGTCGGGGAGTCAAGGAAACACCATATATTTT.

This clonotype was detected only a few times. The V call is TRBV6-5, the J call TRBJ1-2; the D gene is possibly TRBD1 (6 bases). CDR1 and CDR2 (germline): MNHEY, SVGAGI. The CDR3 is 12 residues long. V dropped 7 bases and J dropped 4 bases, with 10 bases sitting between them. CDR3 loop: CASTDRSYGYTF. In DNA, the CDR3 is TGTGCCAGCACAGACAGGAGCTATGGCTACACCTTC.

This clonotype was found many times. The chain couples TRBV11-2 to TRBJ2-7, with D possibly matching TRBD1 (7 bases). Trimming cost V 2 bases and J 0 bases, with 11 bases left between them. CDR1 and CDR2 (germline): SGHAT, FQNNGV. This CDR3 region has 15 residues. DNA for the CDR3: TGTGCCAGCAGCTTACCCCAGGGGGGCTCCTACGAGCAGTACTTC. This sequence encodes CASSLPQGGSYEQYF.

In regard to this clonotype: A much larger clone is a single base away; this may be a read error. The chain uses TRBV7-8 and TRBJ1-5; D is perhaps TRBD1 (5 bases). Trimming removed 2 bases from V and 3 bases from J, with 11 bases in between. The CDR3 sequence is 15 residues long. Germline V lookup: CDR1 SGHVS, CDR2 FQNEAQ. The chain's CDR3 is CASSLLLGPNQPQHF. The CDR3 region has the DNA TGTGCCAGCAGCTTACTGCTGGGGCCCAATCAGCCCCAGCATTTT.

This clonotype was recorded at least ten times. The chain has TRBV29-1 and TRBJ2-5, with D hard to call. The CDR3 loop spans 16 amino acids. V lost 0 bases to trimming and J lost 2 bases, with 16 bases between them. Germline loops: CDR1 SQVTM, CDR2 ANQGSEA. The CDR3 spells CSVEDQVKAQQETQYF. The CDR3 region has the DNA TGCAGCGTTGAAGATCAGGTCAAAGCGCAACAAGAGACCCAGTACTTC.

This clonotype appeared a few times. A much larger clone differs from this one at a single base, so this may be a read error. J is TRBJ2-4 and V is TRBV7-3, with D perhaps TRBD2 (6 bases). The CDR3 is 17 amino acids. Germline V gene data show CDR1 as SGHTA and CDR2 as FQGTGA. The ends were cut back, 5 bases at V and 0 bases at J, with 17 bases in the middle. The CDR3 nucleotides read TGTGCCAGCAGCCCCGACGGGGGTTCTCTAGCCAAAAACATTCAGTACTTC. This sequence encodes CASSPDGGSLAKNIQYF.

This clonotype has ten or more counts. This chain joins TRBV7-2 and TRBJ2-7; D gene uncertain. V lost 3 bases and J 3 bases, leaving 9 bases between the germline ends. CDR3 length: 13 amino acids. Germline V gives CDR1 SGHTA, CDR2 FQGNSA. CDR3 nucleotides: TGTGCCAGCAGCTTTTCTGGGTTCTACGAGCAGTACTTC. Translation gives CASSFSGFYEQYF.

This clonotype was observed many times. V and J are TRBV18 and TRBJ2-1; perhaps TRBD2 as D (6 bases). The CDR3 has 15 amino acids. The V gene lost 3 bases and the J gene lost 1 base, with 10 bases spanning the gap. CDR1 is KGHSH and CDR2 is LQKENI in the germline V gene. DNA of the CDR3: TGTGCCAGCTCACCGGGCGGGGTATCCTACAATGAGCAGTTCTTC. Amino acids: CASSPGGVSYNEQFF. Using reference TRBV18 and TRBJ2-1 for the parts outside the CDR3, the full variable domain is NAGVMQNPRHLVRRRGQEARLRCSPMKGHSHVYWYRQLPEEGLKFMVYLQKENIIDESGMPKERFSAEFPKEGPSILRIQQVVRGDSAAYFCASSPGGVSYNEQFFGPGTRLTVL.

This clonotype occurred a few times. The V and J genes are TRBV12-3 or TRBV12-4 and TRBJ2-1; D unresolved. This CDR3 spans 12 amino acids. Trimming took off 1 base at V and 9 bases at J, with 7 bases between the two ends. The CDR3 loop reads CASSLGRTEQFF. CDR3 DNA sequence: TGTGCCAGCAGTTTAGGCCGAACTGAGCAGTTCTTC.

The chain is built from TRBV6-5 and TRBJ1-5; D ambiguous. This CDR3 is built from 13 residues. V lost 5 bases to trimming and J lost 7 bases, with 12 bases between them. Germline CDR1 and CDR2: MNHEY and SVGAGI. CDR3 DNA sequence: TGTGCCAGCAGTCAGCTTCGGAACCAGCCCCAGCATTTT. Translation: CASSQLRNQPQHF.

This clonotype was seen at least ten times. The CDR3 here is CASSQGGGIWTDTQYF. CDR3 nucleotide sequence: TGTGCCAGCAGCCAAGGTGGGGGGATTTGGACAGATACGCAGTATTTT. This rearrangement joins TRBV3-1 to TRBJ2-3, with a weak D call TRBD2 (6 bases). Germline values: CDR1 LGHDT, CDR2 YNNKEL (reference sequence). This CDR3 spans 16 amino acids. The V end was cut by 1 base, the J end by 3 bases, with 14 bases between.

This clonotype came up many times. The CDR3 reads CASSLFGGYTGELFF. In DNA, the CDR3 is TGTGCCAGCAGTTTATTTGGAGGGTACACCGGGGAGCTGTTTTTT. The chain is built from TRBV27 and TRBJ2-2; tentatively, D is TRBD2 (6 bases). V gave up 1 base and J gave up 3 bases, with 9 bases separating them. The CDR3 length is 15 residues. Germline V lookup: CDR1 MNHEY, CDR2 SMNVEV (reference sequence).

This clonotype was recorded many times. This sequence joins TRBV7-9 and TRBJ1-1; 7 bases are a match to TRBD1. This CDR3 region has 14 residues. Germline CDR1 reads SEHNR; CDR2 reads FQNEAQ (reference sequence). After removal of 7 bases from V and 8 bases from J, the junction contained 13 bases not matched to a gene. CDR3 in DNA: TGTGCCAGCAAGGGGGAAAGGGGGCGTACCGAAGCTTTCTTT. This encodes CASKGERGRTEAFF.

This clonotype was detected many times. The chain employs TRBV11-2 and TRBJ2-1, with D unclear. Germline V CDR1 and CDR2: SGHAT, FQNNGV. Trimming left V 3 bases short and J 8 bases short, with 5 bases between. There are 11 residues in the CDR3. The CDR3 nucleotides read TGTGCCAGCAGCTTGGGGTATGAGCAGTTCTTC. Amino acids: CASSLGYEQFF.

This clonotype was seen only a few times. This chain links TRBV5-5 with TRBJ2-7; D possibly corresponds to TRBD1 (6 bases). CDR1 and CDR2 from the germline V gene are SGHKS and YYEKEE (reference sequence). The CDR3 consists of 15 residues. Between the trimmed V and J ends, which lost 4 bases and 1 base, there was a span of 15 bases. The CDR3 reads CASSRQVLISYEQYF. In DNA, the CDR3 is TGTGCCAGCAGCCGACAGGTTCTTATTTCCTACGAGCAGTACTTC.

This clonotype has ten or more counts. The rearrangement links TRBV28 to TRBJ2-1, with D perhaps matching TRBD2 (6 bases). The germline V gene has CDR1 MDHEN and CDR2 SYDVKM. There are 12 residues in the CDR3. Between the trimmed V and J ends, which lost 5 bases and 6 bases, there was a span of 8 bases. CDR3 coding DNA: TGTGCCAGCAGTCTGACTAGCAATGAGCAGTTCTTC. Translation gives CASSLTSNEQFF.

Ten or more counts support this clonotype. The chain carries TRBV6-5 and TRBJ1-1; D not resolved. The length of the CDR3 is 15 residues. Germline CDR1 and CDR2: MNHEY and SVGAGI. V lost 2 bases, J lost 1 base, and 11 bases lay in between. In DNA, the CDR3 is TGTGCCAGCAGTTACCTCTTCGAGCGGAACACTGAAGCTTTCTTT. Its translation is CASSYLFERNTEAFF.

This clonotype was found many times. The V gene is TRBV28, the J gene TRBJ1-1; perhaps TRBD1 as D (5 bases). CDR1 is MDHEN and CDR2 is SYDVKM in the germline V gene. The CDR3 length is 14 residues. The V end lost 6 bases, the J end lost 2 bases, and 13 bases lay between the germline ends. CDR3 sequence (DNA): TGTGCCAGCAGGTTGGGGCTGTCTAACACTGAAGCTTTCTTT. It yields the protein CASRLGLSNTEAFF.

The chain is built from TRBV6-1 and TRBJ2-2, with a possible D match to TRBD1 (6 bases). The V gene's germline CDR1 is MNHNS and CDR2 SASEGT. This CDR3 contains 16 residues. V was cut by 7 bases and J by 2 bases, with 17 bases left in between. CDR3 residues: CASMGRGSANTGELFF. CDR3 in DNA: TGTGCCAGCATGGGCAGGGGATCAGCCAACACCGGGGAGCTGTTTTTT.

The sample holds many counts of this clonotype. The rearrangement links TRBV5-4 to TRBJ2-1; the D gene is possibly TRBD2 (6 bases). CDR3 length equals 13 residues. Germline assignment: CDR1 SGHNT and CDR2 YYREEE (reference sequence). V gave up 5 bases and J gave up 6 bases, with 12 bases separating them. The CDR3 sequence is CASRAGTSNEQFF. CDR3 nucleotide sequence: TGTGCCAGCAGAGCCGGGACTTCCAATGAGCAGTTCTTC.

This clonotype was picked up a small number of times. This chain uses TRBV29-1 with TRBJ2-5; D perhaps matches TRBD1 (6 bases). The CDR3 is made up of 10 amino acids. The germline V gene encodes CDR1 SQVTM and CDR2 ANQGSEA. Trimming shortened V by 5 bases and J by 10 bases, and 11 bases separated the two germline ends. The CDR3 is CSVPGDHQYF. In nucleotides, the CDR3 is TGCAGCGTTCCAGGGGACCACCAGTACTTC.

This chain links TRBV7-8 with TRBJ2-7, with TRBD1 as a possible D gene (6 bases). V was pared by 3 bases and J by 0 bases, with 15 bases between. The germline V gene has CDR1 SGHVS and CDR2 FQNEAQ. The length of the CDR3 is 16 residues. CDR3 protein: CASSFAKGEPSYEQYF. CDR3 DNA sequence: TGTGCCAGCAGCTTCGCTAAGGGGGAACCCTCCTACGAGCAGTACTTC.

This clonotype was seen at least ten times. This chain links TRBV6-2 or TRBV6-3 with TRBJ1-1; D is unresolved. The ends were cut back, 2 bases at V and 1 base at J, with 17 bases in the middle. CDR3 size: 17 residues. Germline lookup yields CDR1 MNHEY and CDR2 SVGEGT. CDR3 nucleotide sequence: TGTGCCAGCAGTTACGTGGTGAGGGTTGCTGCGAACACTGAAGCTTTCTTT. Translating gives CASSYVVRVAANTEAFF.

The chain links TRBV9 to TRBJ1-5; 9 nucleotides align to TRBD1. Germline trimming cut 5 bases from V and 6 bases from J; bases unmatched to any gene: 9. Germline CDR1 SGDLS, CDR2 YYNGEE. The CDR3 covers 15 residues. CDR3: CASSAGGQGGQPQHF. The DNA for the CDR3 is TGTGCCAGCAGTGCAGGGGGACAGGGCGGTCAGCCCCAGCATTTT.